This T cell receptor (beta chain) was recorded in a study of blood T cell repertoires in COVID-19 (dated by TCRdb to about 2020). With respect to the entire study: Collaborator samples came from the United States, Italy and Spain and covered acute and convalescent phases of COVID-19. The material from the prospective study consisted of cDNA or gDNA derived from T cells, B-cell-depleted T cells, or PBMCs. The dataset comprised deeply sampled blood TCRbeta repertoires from subjects exposed to, actively infected with, or recovered from COVID-19. The repertoires were released in a freely available public database intended as a resource for research on the immune response to SARS-CoV-2. Samples came from the ongoing ImmuneRACE study (first 160 participants) plus 1,254 subjects from 6 global collaborators. Nearly every sample came with metadata listing a de-identified subject ID, COVID-19 status, age in years and sex. Where available, HLA class I and class II types were obtained from metadata supplied by the sample provider rather than from assay-based typing.

The paper as a whole reports these results and caveats: Clinical and demographic metadata were provided uncurated, with the amount varying by source and participant.

The immunoSEQ Assay, a bias-controlled multiplex PCR, was used to amplify TCRbeta CDR3 regions from genomic DNA. The study's processing was this. Nucleated cell counts per sample were estimated from amplification of reference gene primers within the assay. To quantify the absolute abundance of each unique TCRbeta CDR3 rearrangement, sequence reads were collapsed and filtered. For each sample, productive Simpson clonality was calculated by taking the square root of Simpson's diversity index across productive rearrangements. As stored in TCRdb, this immuneACCESS dataset retains in-frame rearrangements with V and J assigned. A fraction of the clones does not appear; measured against another copy, unresolved V genes explain less than half of the discrepancy, and the remainder lacks a known reason. From that table come the V and J calls and clone size; the DNA was used to work out D and trimming. Counted in this sample were about 330,000 clones; roughly 90% of them appeared once. The ten largest account for roughly 9.9% of the sample.

At one collaborating source in Seattle, patients were enrolled during active infection and were followed longitudinally through the course of disease. The collaborating institutions used their own protocols to collect whole blood in K2EDTA tubes. For TCRbeta analysis, collaborator samples were shipped as frozen whole blood, as isolated PBMCs, or as DNA extracted from either sample type. Concerning this clone itself: Its antigen remains unidentified. Per-base qualities were not stored, and no clone one base away is much larger.

CDR1 and CDR2 are drawn from the germline V gene: KGHSH, LQKENI. Taken from cysteine to phenylalanine, the CDR3 has 19 residues. Here the CDR3 DNA is all that survives: 57 bases in frame from base 1. The junction carries 18 bases between V and J, which are trimmed by 2 bases and 1 base respectively. Sequenced material: peripheral blood. The sequence is built from TRBV18 and TRBJ2-6, and the D gene may be TRBD1, 7 bases matching. The receptor was isolated from a man aged 30 to 45 with COVID-19, enrolled during active disease. The CDR3 protein sequence reads: CASSPVARDRLSGANVLTF. The nucleotide sequence reads as follows: TGTGCCAGCTCACCAGTTGCGCGGGACAGATTATCTGGGGCCAACGTCCTGACTTTC.